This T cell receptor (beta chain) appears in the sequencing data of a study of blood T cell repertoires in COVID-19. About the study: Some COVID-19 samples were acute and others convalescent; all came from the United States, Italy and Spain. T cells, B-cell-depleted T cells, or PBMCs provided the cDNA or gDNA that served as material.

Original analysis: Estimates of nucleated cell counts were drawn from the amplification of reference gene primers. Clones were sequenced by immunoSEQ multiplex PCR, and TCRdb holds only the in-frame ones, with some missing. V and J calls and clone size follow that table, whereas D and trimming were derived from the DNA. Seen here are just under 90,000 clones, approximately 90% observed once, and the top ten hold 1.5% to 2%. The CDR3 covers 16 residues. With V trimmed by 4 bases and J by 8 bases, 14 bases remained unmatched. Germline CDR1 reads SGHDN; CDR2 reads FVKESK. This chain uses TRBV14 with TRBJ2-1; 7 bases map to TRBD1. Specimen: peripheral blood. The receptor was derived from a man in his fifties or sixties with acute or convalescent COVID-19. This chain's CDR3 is CASSPPERQGMYEQFF. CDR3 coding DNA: TGTGCCAGCAGCCCACCCGAGCGACAGGGAATGTATGAGCAGTTCTTC.